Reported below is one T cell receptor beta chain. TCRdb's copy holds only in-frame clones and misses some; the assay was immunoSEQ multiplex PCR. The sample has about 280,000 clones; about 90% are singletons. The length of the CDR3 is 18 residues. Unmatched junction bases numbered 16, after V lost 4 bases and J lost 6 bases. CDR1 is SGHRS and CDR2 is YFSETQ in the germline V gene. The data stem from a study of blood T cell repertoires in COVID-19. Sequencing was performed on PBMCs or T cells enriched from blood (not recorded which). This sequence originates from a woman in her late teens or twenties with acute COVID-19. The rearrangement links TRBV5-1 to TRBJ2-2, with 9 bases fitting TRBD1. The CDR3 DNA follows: TGCGCCAGCAGCCAAAATCCCCCGGGACAGGGAAATCCCGGGGAGCTGTTTTTT. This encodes CASSQNPPGQGNPGELFF.